This entry lists 25 T cell receptor beta chains sequenced from one sample in a study of blood T cell repertoires in COVID-19. Assay: immunoSEQ multiplex PCR; the TCRdb copy retains only in-frame clones and omits some. The data show roughly 160,000 clones, 85% to 90% seen once. Sequencing was done on a sample of peripheral blood. The source of these receptors is a woman in her seventies with COVID-19, enrolled during active disease.

With respect to this clone: This sample includes further DNA sequences coding for the same CDR3. The chain recombines TRBV5-4 with TRBJ2-7; 9 bases match TRBD2. V dropped 4 bases and J dropped 0; count of bases not matched to a gene: 8. The CDR3 runs to 16 residues. CDR1 and CDR2 (germline): SGHNT, YYREEE (reference sequence). Here the CDR3 DNA reads TGTGCCAGCAGCGGGGAGAGCGGGGGGCTCTCCTACGAGCAGTACTTC. Translated, it gives CASSGESGGLSYEQYF.

J is TRBJ1-1 and V is TRBV18; D might be TRBD1 (5 bases). V was trimmed by 4 bases and J by 1 base, leaving 10 bases between them. The CDR3 is 14 residues long. From germline, CDR1 is KGHSH and CDR2 LQKENI. The CDR3 spells CASSLGGENTEAFF. The CDR3 DNA reads as TGTGCCAGCTCACTGGGGGGAGAGAACACTGAAGCTTTCTTT.

The chain recombines TRBV5-4 with TRBJ2-3; possible D gene TRBD2, 6 bases. Deletions cut 5 bases from V and 0 bases from J, with 16 bases between. The CDR3 is 16 amino acids. Germline lookup yields CDR1 SGHNT and CDR2 YYREEE (reference sequence). The CDR3 spells CASSGGWGTSTDTQYF. The CDR3 nucleotides read TGTGCCAGCAGTGGGGGGTGGGGAACTAGCACAGATACGCAGTATTTT.

The CDR3 reads CASSNTFRQGTDTQYF. Here the CDR3 DNA reads TGTGCCAGCAGCAACACCTTTCGACAGGGGACAGATACGCAGTATTTT. The V and J genes are TRBV6-2 or TRBV6-3 and TRBJ2-3, with 8 bases that match TRBD1. Trimming at V came to 6 bases and at J to 3 bases, leaving 11 bases not matched to a gene. The CDR3 spans 16 residues. CDR1 is MNHEY and CDR2 is SVGEGT in the germline V gene.

This chain uses TRBV2 with TRBJ1-4; D unclear. V was trimmed by 6 bases and J by 0 bases, leaving 11 bases between them. There are 15 residues in the CDR3. Germline V gene lookup returns CDR1 SNHLY and CDR2 FYNNEI. The CDR3 DNA reads TGTGCCAGCAGGAGGGAAGAGTCAACTAATGAAAAACTGTTTTTT. Encoded protein: CASRREESTNEKLFF.

The rearrangement joins TRBV7-9 to TRBJ2-3; D is unclear. Germline loops: CDR1 SEHNR, CDR2 FQNEAQ (reference sequence). The CDR3 contains 13 residues. V lost 6 bases and J 1 base, leaving 8 bases between the germline ends. The CDR3 region has the DNA TGTGCCAGCAGTTTCGTCGGCACAGATACGCAGTATTTT. Translated: CASSFVGTDTQYF.

The J gene is TRBJ2-7, the V gene TRBV11-2, with 7 bases aligning to TRBD2. Per germline, CDR1 SGHAT and CDR2 FQNNGV. V gave up 5 bases and J gave up 3 bases; unmatched junction bases: 4. The CDR3 consists of 13 residues. The CDR3 sequence is CASSPPGGYEQYF. CDR3 DNA sequence: TGTGCCAGCAGCCCCCCGGGGGGCTACGAGCAGTACTTC. Combining the CDR3 with reference TRBV11-2 and TRBJ2-7 gives the whole variable domain EAGVAQSPRYKIIEKRQSVAFWCNPISGHATLYWYQQILGQGPKLLIQFQNNGVVDDSQLPKDRFSAERLKGVDSTLKIQPAKLEDSAVYLCASSPPGGYEQYFGPGTRLTVT.

This clone came up once. The genes are TRBV14 and TRBJ1-4; 7 nucleotides match TRBD1. Germline V gives CDR1 SGHDN, CDR2 FVKESK. The CDR3 length is 15 residues. V lost 4 bases and J lost 8; bases outside the gene matches: 10. CDR3 nucleotides: TGTGCCAGCAGCCCCTCAGGGGGGCTGAGAGAAAAACTGTTTTTT. It is translated as CASSPSGGLREKLFF.

This clone was recorded only once. The V and J genes are TRBV4-1 and TRBJ2-2; 12 positions match TRBD2. CDR3 length: 17 residues. Germline assignment: CDR1 MGHRA and CDR2 YSYEKL. The J segment lost 6 bases and the V segment lost 5 bases, leaving 10 bases of the junction unmatched. The CDR3 protein is CASSRASGGAYAGELFF. The CDR3 DNA reads as TGCGCCAGCAGCAGAGCTAGCGGGGGGGCCTATGCCGGGGAGCTGTTTTTT.

In the case of this clone: Other DNA sequences from this sample encode an identical CDR3 as well. The CDR3 is CASSRTGGNEKLFF. The CDR3 DNA reads TGTGCCAGCAGCCGTACGGGGGGGAATGAAAAACTGTTTTTT. The chain combines TRBV3-1 (or the pseudogene TRBV3-2) with TRBJ1-4; TRBD1 might be the D (5 bases). The CDR3 consists of 14 residues. Trimming took off 4 bases at V and 5 bases at J, with 11 bases between the two ends. The germline gives CDR1 LGHDT, CDR2 YNNKEL (reference sequence).

This chain joins TRBV28 and TRBJ1-3, with D perhaps TRBD1 (5 bases). The CDR3 runs to 14 residues. With 6 bases removed from V and 2 bases from J, the gap between germline ends came to 11 bases. The germline gives CDR1 MDHEN, CDR2 SYDVKM. DNA of the CDR3: TGTGCCAGCAGCTTGAAGGGGACTGGAAACACCATATATTTT. This translates into CASSLKGTGNTIYF.

This clone was found once. The chain joins TRBV6-2 or TRBV6-3 to TRBJ2-3; 12 positions agree with TRBD2. The CDR3 length is 19 residues. With V trimmed by 6 bases and J by 1 base, 14 bases remained unmatched. From germline, CDR1 is MNHEY and CDR2 SVGEGT. The chain's CDR3 is CASSQTYTSGGPRTDTQYF. DNA of the CDR3: TGTGCCAGCAGCCAAACCTATACTAGCGGGGGGCCTCGCACAGATACGCAGTATTTT.

This clone was seen a few times. J is TRBJ2-1 and V is TRBV9; D remains unclear. The germline V gene has CDR1 SGDLS and CDR2 YYNGEE. Trimming left V 7 bases short and J 6 bases short, with 14 bases between. CDR3 size: 13 residues. CDR3 bases: TGTGCCAGCTCCTACCGAAATCTCAATGAGCAGTTCTTC. This gives the protein CASSYRNLNEQFF.

This clone occurred once. This sequence joins TRBV18 and TRBJ1-5; D is undetermined. CDR1 is KGHSH and CDR2 is LQKENI in the germline V gene. Trimming left V 3 bases short and J 4 bases short, with 10 bases between. CDR3 size: 14 residues. As DNA, the CDR3 is TGTGCCAGCTCACCGACTGGAGAAAATCAGCCCCAGCATTTT. It codes for CASSPTGENQPQHF.

The rearrangement joins TRBV9 to TRBJ1-3; TRBD1 is a possible D gene (6 bases). The germline V and J ends were trimmed by 3 bases and 0 bases, with 16 bases remaining between them. CDR3 size: 17 residues. Germline V gene data show CDR1 as SGDLS and CDR2 as YYNGEE. The chain's CDR3 is CASSGLDSVISGNTIYF. The CDR3 region has the DNA TGTGCCAGCAGCGGACTGGACAGCGTGATCTCTGGAAACACCATATATTTT. The variable domain in full, completed from reference TRBV9 and TRBJ1-3, reads DSGVTQTPKHLITATGQRVTLRCSPRSGDLSVYWYQQSLDQGLQFLIQYYNGEERAKGNILERFSAQQFPDLHSELNLSSLELGDSALYFCASSGLDSVISGNTIYFGEGSWLTVV.

The chain carries TRBV19 and TRBJ1-5; 9 positions match TRBD1. This CDR3 contains 15 residues. Germline lookup yields CDR1 LNHDA and CDR2 SQIVND (reference sequence). V was pared by 8 bases and J by 4 bases, with 9 bases of the junction left unmatched. As DNA, the CDR3 is TGTGCCAGTGGAGTGGGGGACAGGGTGAATCAGCCCCAGCATTTT. Protein: CASGVGDRVNQPQHF.

This chain connects TRBV3-1 (or the pseudogene TRBV3-2) to TRBJ2-7, with TRBD2 identical over 9 bases. The junction had 4 bases not matched to a gene; V was cut back by 4 bases and J by 0 bases. Germline CDR1 LGHDT, CDR2 YNNKEL (reference sequence). The CDR3 length is 15 residues. This CDR3 reads CASSPKREVSYEQYF. CDR3 DNA sequence: TGTGCCAGCAGCCCAAAGCGGGAGGTCTCCTACGAGCAGTACTTC.

Concerning this clone: One end of the junction varies from germline; a read error may be responsible. This chain uses TRBV7-7 with TRBJ2-5, with 13 bases lining up with TRBD2. CDR3 length equals 16 residues. Germline CDR1 is SSHAT and CDR2 is FNYEAQ (reference sequence). The CDR3 protein is CASSYGLAGEQETQYF. For the CDR3, the DNA is TGTGCTAGCAGCTACGGACTAGCGGGGGAACAAGAGACCCAGTACTTC.

This clone was recorded a few times. The chain is built from TRBV6-5 and TRBJ1-3, with a weak D call TRBD1 (5 bases). Trimming pared 7 bases from V and 0 bases from J, leaving 10 bases between. This CDR3 contains 14 residues. Germline-derived CDR1 and CDR2 are MNHEY and SVGAGI. CDR3: CASIRDFSGNTIYF. Here the CDR3 DNA reads TGTGCCAGCATAAGGGACTTCTCTGGAAACACCATATATTTT.

The chain recombines TRBV6-1 with TRBJ1-2; D not certain. The CDR3 loop spans 15 amino acids. Trimming pared 2 bases from V and 5 bases from J, leaving 15 bases between. Germline-derived CDR1 and CDR2 are MNHNS and SASEGT. The CDR3 bases are TGTGCCAGCAGTGAAACGAGGGCCCCAGCTTATGGCTACACCTTC. It encodes CASSETRAPAYGYTF.

The rearrangement uses TRBV3-1 (or the pseudogene TRBV3-2) and TRBJ1-4; a weak D match, TRBD1 (6 bases). Germline V gene lookup returns CDR1 LGHDT and CDR2 YNNKEL (reference sequence). CDR3 length: 15 amino acids. V was cut by 7 bases and J by 6 bases, with 18 bases left in between. The CDR3 reads CASTVRQGKYEKLFF. The CDR3 bases are TGTGCCAGCACCGTCAGGCAGGGGAAATATGAAAAACTGTTTTTT.

CDR3 sequence (DNA): TGCGCCAGCAGCACTCGGCGGGGGACAGGGGACGGGGAGACCCAGTACTTC. Amino acids: CASSTRRGTGDGETQYF. This rearrangement joins TRBV5-1 to TRBJ2-5; 10 nucleotides align to TRBD1. The CDR3 consists of 17 residues. V trimming: 4 bases; J trimming: 5 bases; junction bases outside the gene matches: 14. Germline loops: CDR1 SGHRS, CDR2 YFSETQ.

This chain joins TRBV5-1 and TRBJ2-7, with D possibly matching TRBD1 (6 bases). The germline V and J ends were trimmed by 3 bases and 2 bases, with 24 bases remaining between them. The CDR3 has 18 amino acids. Germline values: CDR1 SGHRS, CDR2 YFSETQ. This CDR3 reads CASSSWGQTPDQPYEQYF. CDR3 sequence (DNA): TGCGCCAGCAGCTCCTGGGGGCAGACACCCGACCAACCCTACGAGCAGTACTTC. Combining the CDR3 with reference TRBV5-1 and TRBJ2-7 gives the whole variable domain KAGVTQTPRYLIKTRGQQVTLSCSPISGHRSVSWYQQTPGQGLQFLFEYFSETQRNKGNFPGRFSGRQFSNSRSEMNVSTLELGDSALYLCASSSWGQTPDQPYEQYFGPGTRLTVT.

This clone turned up a few times. The J gene is TRBJ2-5, the V gene TRBV9, with TRBD1 matching 9 bases. V dropped 4 bases and J dropped 5; count of bases not matched to a gene: 6. The CDR3 extends over 14 amino acids. CDR1 is SGDLS and CDR2 is YYNGEE in the germline V gene. DNA of the CDR3: TGTGCCAGCAGCCGGGGGACAGGGAGGGAGACCCAGTACTTC. Amino acids: CASSRGTGRETQYF.

The chain recombines TRBV19 with TRBJ1-6, with a weak D call TRBD1 (5 bases). Deletions cut 5 bases from V and 9 bases from J, with 17 bases between. Germline-derived CDR1 and CDR2 are LNHDA and SQIVND (reference sequence). The CDR3 contains 15 residues. CDR3 nucleotide sequence: TGTGCCAGTAGTCCTCCGGGTGGGGCAGGTTCACCCCTCCACTTT. Protein sequence: CASSPPGGAGSPLHF.